This T cell receptor beta chain was sequenced in a study of molecular identifiers for immune sequencing clone quantification. MiXCR, applied by TCRdb to the PCR reads, yields one record per CDR3 protein. The table shows around 460,000 distinct CDR3 sequences, with roughly 26% occurring only once. This CDR3 spans 14 amino acids. Trimming left V 2 bases short and J 4 bases short, with 11 bases between. CDR1 is SGHVS, CDR2 FNYEAQ, per germline. This clonotype has a count of ten or more. What it binds is not known. Study observations and caveats: Jurkat TCR RNA spiked in from one cell reportedly remained identifiable amid 970,000 or so naive cells.

The CD8+CD4-CCR7+CD45RA+ phenotype defined the sorted naive CD8 T cells. The chain carries TRBV7-6 and TRBJ2-5, with D hard to call. This clonotype originated in a human donor in good health. Some libraries in this study had Jurkat cell RNA spiked in. Source material: naive CD8+ T cells from blood, with Jurkat cell RNA spiked in. Indicated subset: FACS-sorted CD8+CD4-CCR7+CD45RA+ naive T cells. The CDR3 nucleotides read TGTGCCAGCAGCTTATTAGAGGAGCCAGAGACCCAGTACTTC. Its translation: CASSLLEEPETQYF.